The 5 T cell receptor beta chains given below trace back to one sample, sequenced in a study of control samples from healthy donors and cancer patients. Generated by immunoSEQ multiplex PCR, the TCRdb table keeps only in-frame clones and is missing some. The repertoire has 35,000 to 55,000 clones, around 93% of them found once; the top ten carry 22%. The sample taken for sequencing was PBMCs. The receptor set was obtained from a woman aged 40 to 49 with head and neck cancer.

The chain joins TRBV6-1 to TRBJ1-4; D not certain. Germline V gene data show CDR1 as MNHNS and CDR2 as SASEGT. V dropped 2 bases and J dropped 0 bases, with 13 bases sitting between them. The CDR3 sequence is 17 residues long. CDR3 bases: TGTGCCAGCAGTGAAAGTAGCCCCGTTGCAACTAATGAAAAACTGTTTTTT. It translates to CASSESSPVATNEKLFF.

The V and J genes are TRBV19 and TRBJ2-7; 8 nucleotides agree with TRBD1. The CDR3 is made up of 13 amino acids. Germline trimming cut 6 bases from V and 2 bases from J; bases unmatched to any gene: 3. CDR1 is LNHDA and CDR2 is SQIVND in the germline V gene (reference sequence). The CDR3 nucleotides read TGTGCCAGTAGCTGGGGACAGGCCTACGAGCAGTACTTC. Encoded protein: CASSWGQAYEQYF.

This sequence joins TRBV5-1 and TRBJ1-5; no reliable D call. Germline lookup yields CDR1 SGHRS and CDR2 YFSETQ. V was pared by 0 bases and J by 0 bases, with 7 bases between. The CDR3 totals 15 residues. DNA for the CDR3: TGCGCCAGCAGCTTGGCCGGCGTTAGCAATCAGCCCCAGCATTTT. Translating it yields CASSLAGVSNQPQHF.

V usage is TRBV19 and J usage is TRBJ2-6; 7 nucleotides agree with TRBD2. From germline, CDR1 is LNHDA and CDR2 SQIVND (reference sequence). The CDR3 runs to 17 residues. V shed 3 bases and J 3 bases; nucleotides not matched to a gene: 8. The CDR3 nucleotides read TGTGCCAGTAGTATCGGGGGGATCCCCAATGGGGCCAACGTCCTGACTTTC. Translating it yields CASSIGGIPNGANVLTF.

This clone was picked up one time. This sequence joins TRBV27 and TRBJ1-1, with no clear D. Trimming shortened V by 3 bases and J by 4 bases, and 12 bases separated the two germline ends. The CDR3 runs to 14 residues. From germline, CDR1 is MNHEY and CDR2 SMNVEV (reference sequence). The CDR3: CASSFRAAGTEAFF. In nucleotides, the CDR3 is TGTGCCAGCAGTTTTAGGGCGGCGGGCACTGAAGCTTTCTTT.